This T cell receptor beta chain stems from a study of blood T cells in healthy people across ages. Regarding the study as a whole: For the donors, CMV status was unknown and possibly confounded expanded clonotype changes. Among T cells, TCR beta diversity per million cells dropped roughly linearly as age rose.

This clonotype was seen a handful of times. Its antigen is unknown. Next came a second PCR, run for 7 to 11 cycles, which used a sample-barcoded 5' primer along with a J-beta primer mix. From the 5' RACE reads, TCRdb called clonotypes with MiXCR, one entry per CDR3 protein. The sample lists about 1,500,000 distinct CDR3 sequences, around two fifths occurring once. Germline lookup yields CDR1 MGHDK and CDR2 SYGVNS. The CDR3 is made up of 14 amino acids. Deletions cut 6 bases from V and 4 bases from J, with 15 bases between. This TCR came from a woman between 18 and 29 years old in good health. The genes are TRBV25-1 and TRBJ2-5; a weak D match, TRBD1 (5 bases). The specimen was blood. The CDR3 loop reads CASRPPTVGETQYF. In DNA form, the CDR3 reads TGTGCCAGCAGGCCTCCGACAGTCGGAGAGACCCAGTACTTC.